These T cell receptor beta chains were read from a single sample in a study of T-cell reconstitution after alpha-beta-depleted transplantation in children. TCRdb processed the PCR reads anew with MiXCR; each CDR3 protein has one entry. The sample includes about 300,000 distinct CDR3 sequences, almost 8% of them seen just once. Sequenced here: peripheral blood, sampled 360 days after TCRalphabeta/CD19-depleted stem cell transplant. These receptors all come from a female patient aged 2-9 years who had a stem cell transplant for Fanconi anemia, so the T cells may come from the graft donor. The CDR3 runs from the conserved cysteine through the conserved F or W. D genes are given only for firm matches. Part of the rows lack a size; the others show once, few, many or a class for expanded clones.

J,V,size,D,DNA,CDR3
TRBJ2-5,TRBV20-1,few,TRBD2,TGCGGATACCTCGTAGCGGGGAGCCAAGAGACCCAGTACTTC,CGYLVAGSQETQYF
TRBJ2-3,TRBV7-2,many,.,TGTGCCAGCAGCTTAGGGTCGACAGAGACAGATACGCAGTATTTT,CASSLGSTETDTQYF
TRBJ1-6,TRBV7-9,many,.,TGTGCCAGCAGAGCACAACCGGGACAAGGGCTCCACTTT,CASRAQPGQGLHF
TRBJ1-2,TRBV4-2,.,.,TGTGCCAGCAGCCCACACACAGGAGACACGGATGGCTACACCTTC,CASSPHTGDTDGYTF
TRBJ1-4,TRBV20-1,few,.,TGCAGTGCTAGTAGACGACAGTCTCTTAATGAAAAACTGTTTTTT,CSASRRQSLNEKLFF
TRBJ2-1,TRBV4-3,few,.,TGCGCCAGCAGCCTACTCATCGGCAATGAGCAGTTCTTC,CASSLLIGNEQFF
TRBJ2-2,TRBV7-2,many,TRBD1,TGTGCCAGCAGCTTCTCGACAGGGGTAAAGAACACCGGGGAGCTGTTTTTT,CASSFSTGVKNTGELFF
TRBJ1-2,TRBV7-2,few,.,TGTGCCAGCAGCTTAGGCGGGGTTCTCTTCCTTCGGTATGGCTACACCTTC,CASSLGGVLFLRYGYTF
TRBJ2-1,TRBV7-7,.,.,TGTGCCAGCAGCTTAGATCAGGACAATGAGCAGTTCTTC,CASSLDQDNEQFF
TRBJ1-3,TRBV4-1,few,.,TGCGCCAGCAGCCAAGAGTCTGACAGTGTCTTCCCTGGAAACACCATATATTTT,CASSQESDSVFPGNTIYF
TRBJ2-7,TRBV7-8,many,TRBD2,TGTGCCAGCAGCTTAGTGGGGACTAGCGGCGAGCAGTACTTC,CASSLVGTSGEQYF
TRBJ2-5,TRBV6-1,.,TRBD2,TGTGCCAGCAGTGAAGGGGCGGGGGTTAAAGACCAGTACTTC,CASSEGAGVKDQYF
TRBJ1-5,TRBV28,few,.,TGTGCCAGCAACCAAGGGGTAAGTCAGCCCCAGCATTTT,CASNQGVSQPQHF
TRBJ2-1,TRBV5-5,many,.,TGTGCCAGCAGCTTGGTTCCAGGGGTGTATGAGCAGTTCTTC,CASSLVPGVYEQFF
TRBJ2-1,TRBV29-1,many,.,TGCAGCGTTGAAGGGACATCTAGCTCCTACAATGAGCAGTTCTTC,CSVEGTSSSYNEQFF
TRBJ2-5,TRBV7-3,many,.,TGTGCCAGCAGCTTAACTGGAGACAGAGCGGAGACCCAGTACTTC,CASSLTGDRAETQYF
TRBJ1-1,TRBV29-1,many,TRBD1,TGCAGCACATGGGACAGGGGGAACACTGAAGCTTTCTTT,CSTWDRGNTEAFF
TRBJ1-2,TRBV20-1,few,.,TGCAGTGCTAGAGGGGACGCTCCGCCCTGGGGCTACACCTTC,CSARGDAPPWGYTF
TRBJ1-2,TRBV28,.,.,TGTGCCAGCAGTCCCACCCGCGAGACAGCCGTATATGGCTACACCTTC,CASSPTRETAVYGYTF
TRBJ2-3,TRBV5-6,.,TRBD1,TGTGCCAGCAGCTTGGCAGGGGGTTGGGGGGATACGCAGTATTTT,CASSLAGGWGDTQYF
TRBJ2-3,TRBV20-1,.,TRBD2,TGCAGTGCTAGAGATCCTAGCGGGGGCGATAGCACAGATACGCAGTATTTT,CSARDPSGGDSTDTQYF
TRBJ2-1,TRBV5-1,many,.,TGCGCCAGCAGACATACACAGGGTAGCTCCTACAATGAGCAGTTCTTC,CASRHTQGSSYNEQFF
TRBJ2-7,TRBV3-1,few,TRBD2,TGTGCCAGCAGCCTCTCTAGCGGACGCTCCTACGAGCAGTACTTC,CASSLSSGRSYEQYF
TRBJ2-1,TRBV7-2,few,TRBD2,TGTGCCAGCAGCTTTACTAGCGGGGGGAGATACAATGAGCAGTTCTTC,CASSFTSGGRYNEQFF
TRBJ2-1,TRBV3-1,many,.,TGTGCCACGTGGGCCTACAATGAGCAGTTCTTC,CATWAYNEQFF
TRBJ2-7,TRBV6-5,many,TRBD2,TGTGCCAGCAGTTATTTTCGGGAGGAGGAGCAGTACTTC,CASSYFREEEQYF
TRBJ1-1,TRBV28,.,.,TGTGCCAGCAGTTTAGGCCGGGGGCGGGGGGACACTGAAGCTTTCTTT,CASSLGRGRGDTEAFF
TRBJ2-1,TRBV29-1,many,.,TGCAGCGTGGACCGGAGACTAGACAATGAGCAGTTCTTC,CSVDRRLDNEQFF